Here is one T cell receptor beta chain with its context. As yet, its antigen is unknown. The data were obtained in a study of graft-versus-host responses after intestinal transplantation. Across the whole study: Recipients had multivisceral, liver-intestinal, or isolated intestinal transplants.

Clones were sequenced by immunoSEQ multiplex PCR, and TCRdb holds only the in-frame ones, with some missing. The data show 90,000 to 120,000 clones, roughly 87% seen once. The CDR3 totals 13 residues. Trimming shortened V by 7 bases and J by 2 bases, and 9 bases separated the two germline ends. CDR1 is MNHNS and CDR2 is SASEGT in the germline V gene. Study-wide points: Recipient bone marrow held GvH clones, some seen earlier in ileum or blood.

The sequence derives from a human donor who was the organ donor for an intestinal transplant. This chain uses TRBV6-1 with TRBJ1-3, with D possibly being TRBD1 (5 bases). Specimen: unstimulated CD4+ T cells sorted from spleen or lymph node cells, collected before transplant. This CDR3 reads CASILQAGNTIYF. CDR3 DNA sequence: TGTGCCAGCATATTACAGGCTGGAAACACCATATATTTT.